This TCR beta chain was sequenced during a study of shared clonotypes between healthy human individuals. The V gene lost 1 base and the J gene lost 7 bases, with 16 bases spanning the gap. The CDR3 length is 15 residues. Germline CDR1 and CDR2: MGHRA and YSYEKL. Libraries were prepared by immunoSEQ multiplex PCR; TCRdb keeps only in-frame clonotypes and omits some of them. The table includes under 600,000 clones, roughly 79% detected once. V usage is TRBV4-1 and J usage is TRBJ1-2; D is perhaps TRBD1 (5 bases). Sequencing input: PBMCs. The sequence was obtained from a woman aged 40-49 years in good health. Some clones in this sample may be carry-over from other donors' samples. The CDR3 DNA reads TGCGCCAGCAGCCAAGTAGATCAGGGTCGGGGTGGCTACACCTTC. Its protein is CASSQVDQGRGGYTF.